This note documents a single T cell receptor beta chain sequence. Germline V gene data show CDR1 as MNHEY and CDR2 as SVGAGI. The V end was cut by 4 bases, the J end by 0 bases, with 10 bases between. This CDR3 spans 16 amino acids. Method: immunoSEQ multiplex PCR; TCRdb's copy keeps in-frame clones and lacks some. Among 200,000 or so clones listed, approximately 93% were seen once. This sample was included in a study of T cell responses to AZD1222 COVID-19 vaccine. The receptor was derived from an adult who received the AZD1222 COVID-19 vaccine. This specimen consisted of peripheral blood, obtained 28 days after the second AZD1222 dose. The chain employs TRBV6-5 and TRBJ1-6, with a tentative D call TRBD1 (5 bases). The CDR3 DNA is TGTGCCAGCAGTTTTCAGGGCTACTCCTATAATTCACCCCTCCACTTT. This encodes CASSFQGYSYNSPLHF.